This T cell receptor beta chain was documented in a study of siplizumab effects on memory and regulatory T cells. General study results and limits: Most proliferating CD4+ or CD8+ clones, roughly 75-95%, had no naive or memory assignment.

Trimming stripped 0 bases from V and 0 bases from J, with 8 bases between. CDR3 length: 15 residues. CDR1 is MGHRA and CDR2 is YSYEKL in the germline V gene. This clone showed up just once. What it recognizes is unknown. Using immunoSEQ multiplex PCR, the repertoire was profiled, and TCRdb retains in-frame clones only, with some absent. Seen here are tens of thousands of clones, around 97% observed once, and the top ten hold 0.9% to 1.2%. The receptor comes from a human donor in good health. The sequencing input was naive CD8+ T cells sorted from blood. The rearrangement uses TRBV4-1 and TRBJ1-1; D ambiguous. DNA for the CDR3: TGCGCCAGCAGCCAAGAGGCTATGGTGAACACTGAAGCTTTCTTT. This translates into CASSQEAMVNTEAFF.